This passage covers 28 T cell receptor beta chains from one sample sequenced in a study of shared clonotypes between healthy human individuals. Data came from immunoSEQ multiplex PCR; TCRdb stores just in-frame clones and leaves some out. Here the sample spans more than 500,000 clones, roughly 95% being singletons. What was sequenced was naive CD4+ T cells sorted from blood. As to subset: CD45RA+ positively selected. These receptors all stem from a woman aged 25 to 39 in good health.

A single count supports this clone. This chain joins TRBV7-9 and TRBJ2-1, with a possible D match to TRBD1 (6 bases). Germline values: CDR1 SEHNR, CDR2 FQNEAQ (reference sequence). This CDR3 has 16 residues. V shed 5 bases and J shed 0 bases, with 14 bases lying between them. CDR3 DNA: TGTGCCAGCAGCCCCAGGGGTCATAGCTCCTACAATGAGCAGTTCTTC. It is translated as CASSPRGHSSYNEQFF.

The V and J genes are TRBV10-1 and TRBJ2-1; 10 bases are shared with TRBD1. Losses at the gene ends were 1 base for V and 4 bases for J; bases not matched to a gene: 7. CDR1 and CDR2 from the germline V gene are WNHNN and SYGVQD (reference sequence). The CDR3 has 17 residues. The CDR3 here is CASSELRPGQGYNEQFF. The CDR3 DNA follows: TGCGCCAGCAGTGAGTTAAGACCGGGACAGGGGTACAATGAGCAGTTCTTC.

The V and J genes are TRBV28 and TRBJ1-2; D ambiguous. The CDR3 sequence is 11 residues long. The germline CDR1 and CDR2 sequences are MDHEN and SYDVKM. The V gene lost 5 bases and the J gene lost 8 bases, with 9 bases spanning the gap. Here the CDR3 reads CASSQNGGYTF. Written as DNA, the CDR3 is TGTGCCAGCAGTCAAAACGGAGGCTACACCTTC.

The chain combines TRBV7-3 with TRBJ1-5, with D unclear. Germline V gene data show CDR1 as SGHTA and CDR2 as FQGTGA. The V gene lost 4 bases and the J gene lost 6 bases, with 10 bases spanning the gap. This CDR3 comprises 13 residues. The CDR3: CASSSNVGQPQHF. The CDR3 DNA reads TGTGCCAGCAGCTCGAACGTTGGTCAGCCCCAGCATTTT. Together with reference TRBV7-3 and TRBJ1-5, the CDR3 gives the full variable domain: GAGVSQTPSNKVTEKGKYVELRCDPISGHTALYWYRQSLGQGPEFLIYFQGTGAADDSGLPNDRFFAVRPEGSVSTLKIQRTERGDSAVYLCASSSNVGQPQHFGDGTRLSIL.

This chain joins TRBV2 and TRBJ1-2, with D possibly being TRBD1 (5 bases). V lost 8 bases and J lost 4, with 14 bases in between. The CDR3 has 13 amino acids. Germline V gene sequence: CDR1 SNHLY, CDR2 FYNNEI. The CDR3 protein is CASRPGYLYGYTF. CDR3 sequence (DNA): TGTGCCAGCCGACCAGGGTATCTCTATGGCTACACCTTC.

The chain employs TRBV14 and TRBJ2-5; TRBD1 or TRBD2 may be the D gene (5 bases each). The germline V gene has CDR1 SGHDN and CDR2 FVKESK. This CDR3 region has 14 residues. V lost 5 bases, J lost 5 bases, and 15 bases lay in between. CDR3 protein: CASSGWGRGETQYF. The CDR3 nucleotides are TGTGCCAGCAGCGGTTGGGGACGAGGGGAGACCCAGTACTTC.

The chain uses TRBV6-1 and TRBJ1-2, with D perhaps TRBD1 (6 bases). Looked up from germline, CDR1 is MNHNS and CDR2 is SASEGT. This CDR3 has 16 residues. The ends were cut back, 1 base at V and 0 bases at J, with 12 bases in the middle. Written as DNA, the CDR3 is TGTGCCAGCAGTGAAGGGACAGCGCAAGCTAACTATGGCTACACCTTC. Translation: CASSEGTAQANYGYTF.

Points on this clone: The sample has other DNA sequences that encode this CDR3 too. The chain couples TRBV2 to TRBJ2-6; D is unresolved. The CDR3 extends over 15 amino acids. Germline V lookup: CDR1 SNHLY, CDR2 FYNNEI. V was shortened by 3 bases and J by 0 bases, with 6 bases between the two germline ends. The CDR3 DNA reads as TGTGCCAGCAGTGAGGAAGGCTCTGGGGCCAACGTCCTGACTTTC. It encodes CASSEEGSGANVLTF.

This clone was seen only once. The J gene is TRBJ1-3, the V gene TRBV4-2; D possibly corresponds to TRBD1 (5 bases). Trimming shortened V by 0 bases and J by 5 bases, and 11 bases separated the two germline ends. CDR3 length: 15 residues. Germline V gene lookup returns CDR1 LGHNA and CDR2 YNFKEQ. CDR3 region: CASSQERGARNTIYF. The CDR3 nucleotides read TGTGCCAGCAGCCAAGAAAGGGGAGCTAGAAACACCATATATTTT.

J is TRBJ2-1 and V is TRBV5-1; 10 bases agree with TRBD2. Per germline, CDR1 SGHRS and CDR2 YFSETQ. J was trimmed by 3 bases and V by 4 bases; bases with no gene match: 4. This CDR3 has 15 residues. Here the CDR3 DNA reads TGCGCCAGCAGCATGCTAGCGGGAGTCTACAATGAGCAGTTCTTC. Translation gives CASSMLAGVYNEQFF. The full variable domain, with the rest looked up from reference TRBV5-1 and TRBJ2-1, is KAGVTQTPRYLIKTRGQQVTLSCSPISGHRSVSWYQQTPGQGLQFLFEYFSETQRNKGNFPGRFSGRQFSNSRSEMNVSTLELGDSALYLCASSMLAGVYNEQFFGPGTRLTVL.

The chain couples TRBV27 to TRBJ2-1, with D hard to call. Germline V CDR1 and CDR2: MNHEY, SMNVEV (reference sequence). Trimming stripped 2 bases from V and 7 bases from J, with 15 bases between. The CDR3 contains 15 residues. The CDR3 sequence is CASSLNPPTSNEQFF. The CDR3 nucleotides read TGTGCCAGCAGTTTAAATCCTCCCACCAGTAATGAGCAGTTCTTC.

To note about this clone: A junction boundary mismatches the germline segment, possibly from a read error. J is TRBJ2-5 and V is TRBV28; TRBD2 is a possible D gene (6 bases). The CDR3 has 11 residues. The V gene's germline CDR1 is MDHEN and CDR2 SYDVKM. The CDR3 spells CASSPRLVRHF. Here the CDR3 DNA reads TGTGCCAGCAGTCCGCGACTAGTTCGGCACTTC.

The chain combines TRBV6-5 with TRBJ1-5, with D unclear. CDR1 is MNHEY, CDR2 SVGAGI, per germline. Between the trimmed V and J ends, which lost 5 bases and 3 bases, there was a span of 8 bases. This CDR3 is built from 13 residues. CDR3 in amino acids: CASSLRINQPQHF. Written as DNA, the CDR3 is TGTGCCAGCAGTCTTCGGATCAATCAGCCCCAGCATTTT.

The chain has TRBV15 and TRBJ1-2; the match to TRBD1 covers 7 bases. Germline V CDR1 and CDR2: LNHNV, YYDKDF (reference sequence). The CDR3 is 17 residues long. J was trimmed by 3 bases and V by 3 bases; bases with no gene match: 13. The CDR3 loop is CATSRGGGGSRDYGYTF. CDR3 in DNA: TGTGCCACCAGCAGGGGCGGAGGGGGCAGCAGAGACTATGGCTACACCTTC.

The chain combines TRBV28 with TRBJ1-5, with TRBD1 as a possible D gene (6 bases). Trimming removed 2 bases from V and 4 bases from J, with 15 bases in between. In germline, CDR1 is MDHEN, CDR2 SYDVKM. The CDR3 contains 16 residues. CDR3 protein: CASSLRPRTANQPQHF. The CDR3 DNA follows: TGTGCCAGCAGTTTACGACCACGGACAGCTAATCAGCCCCAGCATTTT.

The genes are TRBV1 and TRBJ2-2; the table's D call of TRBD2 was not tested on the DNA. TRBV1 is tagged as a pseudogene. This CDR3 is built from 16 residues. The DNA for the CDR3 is TGCACCAGCAGCCAAGTCCGTCCTGAGAGGGTCGGGGAGCTGTTTTTT. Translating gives CTSSQVRPERVGELFF.

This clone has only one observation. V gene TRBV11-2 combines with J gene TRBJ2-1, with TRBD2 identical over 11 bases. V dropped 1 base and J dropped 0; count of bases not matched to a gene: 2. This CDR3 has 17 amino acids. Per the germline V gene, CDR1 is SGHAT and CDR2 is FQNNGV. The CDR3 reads CASSLGLAGYSYNEQFF. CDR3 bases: TGTGCCAGCAGCTTAGGACTAGCGGGATACTCCTACAATGAGCAGTTCTTC.

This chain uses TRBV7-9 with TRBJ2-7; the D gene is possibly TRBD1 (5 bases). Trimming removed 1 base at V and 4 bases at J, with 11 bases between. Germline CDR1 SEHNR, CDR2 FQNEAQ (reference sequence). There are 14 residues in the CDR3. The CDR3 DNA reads TGTGCCAGCAGCTTAGGGACGGACAATTACGAGCAGTACTTC. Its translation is CASSLGTDNYEQYF. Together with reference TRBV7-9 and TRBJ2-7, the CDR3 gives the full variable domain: DTGVSQNPRHKITKRGQNVTFRCDPISEHNRLYWYRQTLGQGPEFLTYFQNEAQLEKSRLLSDRFSAERPKGSFSTLEIQRTEQGDSAMYLCASSLGTDNYEQYFGPGTRLTVT.

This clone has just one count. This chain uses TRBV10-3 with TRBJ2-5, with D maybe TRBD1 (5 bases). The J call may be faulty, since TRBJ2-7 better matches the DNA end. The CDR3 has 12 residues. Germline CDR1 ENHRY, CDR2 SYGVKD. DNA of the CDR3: TGTGCCATCAGCCCCGACAGCTACGAGCAGTACTTC. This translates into CAISPDSYEQYF.

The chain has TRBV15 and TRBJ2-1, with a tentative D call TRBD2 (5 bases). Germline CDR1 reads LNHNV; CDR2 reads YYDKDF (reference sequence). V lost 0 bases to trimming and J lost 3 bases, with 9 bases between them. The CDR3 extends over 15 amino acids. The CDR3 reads CATSRDWENYNEQFF. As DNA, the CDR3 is TGTGCCACCAGCAGAGATTGGGAGAACTACAATGAGCAGTTCTTC.

In DNA form, the CDR3 reads TGTGCCAGCAGTCCCTCCGGGACTAGCGGGAGTAGGGAGTTCTTC. Its translation is CASSPSGTSGSREFF. The V and J genes are TRBV2 and TRBJ2-1, with TRBD2 matching 14 bases. V lost 5 bases, J lost 14 bases, and 11 bases stayed unmatched. Per germline, CDR1 SNHLY and CDR2 FYNNEI. CDR3 length equals 15 residues.

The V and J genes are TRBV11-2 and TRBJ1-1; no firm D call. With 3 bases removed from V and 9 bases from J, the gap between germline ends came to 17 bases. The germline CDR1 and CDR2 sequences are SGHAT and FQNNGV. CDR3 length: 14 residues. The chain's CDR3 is CASSLFPASKKAFF. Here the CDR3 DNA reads TGTGCCAGCAGCTTGTTTCCGGCCAGCAAGAAAGCTTTCTTT.

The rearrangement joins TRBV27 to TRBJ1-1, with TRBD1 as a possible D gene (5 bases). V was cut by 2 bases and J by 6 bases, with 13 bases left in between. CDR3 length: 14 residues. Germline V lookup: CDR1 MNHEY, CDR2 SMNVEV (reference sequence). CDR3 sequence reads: CASSLIPGVSEAFF. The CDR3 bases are TGTGCCAGCAGTTTAATCCCGGGGGTATCTGAAGCTTTCTTT.

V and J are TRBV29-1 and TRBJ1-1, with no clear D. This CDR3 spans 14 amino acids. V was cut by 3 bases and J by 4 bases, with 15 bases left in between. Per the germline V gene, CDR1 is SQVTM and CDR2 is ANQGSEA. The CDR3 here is CSVEGLLLRTEAFF. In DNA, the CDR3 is TGCAGCGTTGAGGGGTTGTTGCTTCGCACTGAAGCTTTCTTT.

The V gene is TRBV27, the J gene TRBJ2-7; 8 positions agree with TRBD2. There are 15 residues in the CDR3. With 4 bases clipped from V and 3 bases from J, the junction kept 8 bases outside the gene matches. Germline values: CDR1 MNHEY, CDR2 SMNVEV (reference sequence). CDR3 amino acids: CASSSLSGTSYEQYF. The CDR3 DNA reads TGTGCCAGCAGTTCCCTGTCCGGGACTAGCTACGAGCAGTACTTC.

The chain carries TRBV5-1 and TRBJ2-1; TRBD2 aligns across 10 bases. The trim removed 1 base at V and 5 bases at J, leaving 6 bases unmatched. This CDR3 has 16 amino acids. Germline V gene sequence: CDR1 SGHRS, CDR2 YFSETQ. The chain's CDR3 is CASSLFSSGSNNEQFF. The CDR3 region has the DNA TGCGCCAGCAGCTTGTTTTCTAGCGGGAGCAACAATGAGCAGTTCTTC.

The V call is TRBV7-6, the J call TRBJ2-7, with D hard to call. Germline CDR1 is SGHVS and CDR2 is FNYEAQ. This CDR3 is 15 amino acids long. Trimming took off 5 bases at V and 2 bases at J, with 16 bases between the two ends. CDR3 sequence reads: CASSRAKPPTYEQYF. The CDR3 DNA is TGTGCCAGCAGCCGGGCAAAGCCCCCCACCTACGAGCAGTACTTC.

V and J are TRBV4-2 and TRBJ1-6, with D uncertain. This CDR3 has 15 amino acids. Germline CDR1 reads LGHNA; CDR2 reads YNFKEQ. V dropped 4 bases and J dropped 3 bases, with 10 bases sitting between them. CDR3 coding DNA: TGTGCCAGCAGCCCGCGGACGGACTATAATTCACCCCTCCACTTT. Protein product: CASSPRTDYNSPLHF.